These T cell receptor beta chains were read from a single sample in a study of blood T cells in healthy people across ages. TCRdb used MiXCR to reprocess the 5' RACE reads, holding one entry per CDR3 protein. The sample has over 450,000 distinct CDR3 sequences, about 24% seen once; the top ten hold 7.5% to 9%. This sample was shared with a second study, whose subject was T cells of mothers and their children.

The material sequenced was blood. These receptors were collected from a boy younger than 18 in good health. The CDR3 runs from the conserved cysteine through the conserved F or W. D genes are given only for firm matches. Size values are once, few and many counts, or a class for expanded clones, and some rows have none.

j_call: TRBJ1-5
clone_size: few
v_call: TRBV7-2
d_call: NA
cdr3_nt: TGTGCCAGCAGCGAGGTTGGGGCCCAGCCCCAGCATTTT
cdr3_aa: CASSEVGAQPQHF

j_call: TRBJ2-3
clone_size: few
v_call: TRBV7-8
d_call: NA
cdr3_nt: TGTGCCAGCAGTCGGGGGCGGGGCCCTAGCACAGATACGCAGTATTTT
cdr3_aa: CASSRGRGPSTDTQYF

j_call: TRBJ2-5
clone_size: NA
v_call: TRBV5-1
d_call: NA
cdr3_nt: TGCGCCAGCAGCTGGATCGGGGGCAGCCAAGAGACCCAGTACTTC
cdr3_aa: CASSWIGGSQETQYF

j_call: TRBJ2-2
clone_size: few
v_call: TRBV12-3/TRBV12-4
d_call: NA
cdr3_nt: TGTGCCAGCAGCCTAGGAGTACCTGGGGACACCGGGGAGCTGTTTTTT
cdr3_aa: CASSLGVPGDTGELFF

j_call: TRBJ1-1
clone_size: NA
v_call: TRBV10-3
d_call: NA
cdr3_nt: TGTGCCATCAGTGAGTCGAAACCAGAGGGCACTGAAGCTTTCTTT
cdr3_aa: CAISESKPEGTEAFF

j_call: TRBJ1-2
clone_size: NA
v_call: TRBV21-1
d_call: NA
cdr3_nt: TGTGCCAGCAGCAAAAGGACAGGGGTGCTTGGCTACACCTTC
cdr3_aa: CASSKRTGVLGYTF

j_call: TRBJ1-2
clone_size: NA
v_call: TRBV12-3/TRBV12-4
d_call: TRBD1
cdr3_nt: TGTGCCAGCAGTGGGACAGGGGGAAATGGTGGCTACACCTTC
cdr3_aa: CASSGTGGNGGYTF

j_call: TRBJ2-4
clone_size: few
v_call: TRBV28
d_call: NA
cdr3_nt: TGTGCCAGCAGGTCAGACATTAAACGGGGCATTCAGTACTTC
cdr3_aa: CASRSDIKRGIQYF

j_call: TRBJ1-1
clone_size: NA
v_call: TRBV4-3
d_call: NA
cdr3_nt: TGCGCCAGCAGCCAAGATAAGGCACCGAACACTGAAGCTTTCTTT
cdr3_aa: CASSQDKAPNTEAFF

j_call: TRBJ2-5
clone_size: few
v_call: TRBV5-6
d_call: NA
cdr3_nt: TGTGCCAGCAGCTTTCCCGATCCCCAAGAGACCCAGTACTTC
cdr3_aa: CASSFPDPQETQYF

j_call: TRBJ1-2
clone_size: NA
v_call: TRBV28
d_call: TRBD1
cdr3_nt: TGTGCCAGCAGTTTACTTGGACAGGGGGCTGGCTACACCTTC
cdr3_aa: CASSLLGQGAGYTF

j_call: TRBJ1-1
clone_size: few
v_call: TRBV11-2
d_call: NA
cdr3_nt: TGTGCCAGCAGCTTAGCCCCCTGGGGGCGGAAAAACACTGAAGCTTTCTTT
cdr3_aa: CASSLAPWGRKNTEAFF

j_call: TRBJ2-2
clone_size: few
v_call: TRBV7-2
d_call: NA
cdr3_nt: TGTGCCAGCAGCCCGGCGGGGTCTGAACCCACCGGGGAGCTGTTTTTT
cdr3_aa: CASSPAGSEPTGELFF

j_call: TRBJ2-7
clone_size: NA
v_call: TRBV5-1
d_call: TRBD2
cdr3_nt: TGCGCCAGCAGCTTAACTAGCGGAGGGACCTACGAGCAGTACTTC
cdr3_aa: CASSLTSGGTYEQYF

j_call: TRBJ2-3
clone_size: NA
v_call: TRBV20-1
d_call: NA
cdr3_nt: TGCAGTGCCCCGGACCCGGTATGGCCGCTGAATCCTAGCACAGGTACGCAGTATTTT
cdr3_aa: CSAPDPVWPLNPSTGTQYF

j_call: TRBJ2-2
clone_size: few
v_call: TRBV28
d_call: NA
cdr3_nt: TGTGCCAGCGGTGGAGGGGAGCTGTTTTTT
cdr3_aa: CASGGGELFF

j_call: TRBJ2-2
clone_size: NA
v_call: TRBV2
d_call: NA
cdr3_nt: TGTGCCAGCAGTTCAGTCATTAACACCGGGGAGCTGTTTTTT
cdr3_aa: CASSSVINTGELFF

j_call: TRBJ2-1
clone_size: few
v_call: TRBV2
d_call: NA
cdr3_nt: TGTGCCAGCAGCGCCGGTGAGAGGAGTGTGGGTGAGCAGTTCTTC
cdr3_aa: CASSAGERSVGEQFF

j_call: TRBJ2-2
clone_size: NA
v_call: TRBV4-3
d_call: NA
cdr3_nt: TGCGCCAGCAGCCAGGCAACCGGGGAGCTGTTTTTT
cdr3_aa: CASSQATGELFF

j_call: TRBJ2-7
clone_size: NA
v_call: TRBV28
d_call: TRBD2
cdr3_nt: TGTGCCAGCAGGCCCCTAGCGGGAGGTCGAGAGCAGTACTTC
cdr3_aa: CASRPLAGGREQYF

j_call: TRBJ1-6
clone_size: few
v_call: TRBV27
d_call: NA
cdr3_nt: TGTGCCAGCAGTCCCGCATACAGGGTGAATTCACCCCTCCACTTT
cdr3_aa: CASSPAYRVNSPLHF

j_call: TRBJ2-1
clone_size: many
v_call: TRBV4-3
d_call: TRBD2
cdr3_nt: TGCGCCAGCAGCCAAGGTAGCGGGGGGATTAATGAGCAGTTCTTC
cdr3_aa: CASSQGSGGINEQFF

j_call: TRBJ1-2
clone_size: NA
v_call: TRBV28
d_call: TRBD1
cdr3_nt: TGTGCCAGCAGTAGGCCGGGACAGAAAAACTATGGCTACACCTTC
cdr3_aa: CASSRPGQKNYGYTF

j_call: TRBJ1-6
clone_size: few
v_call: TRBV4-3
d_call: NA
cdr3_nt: TGCGCCAGCAGCCAAGGGGCAGAAGCAAGGGTGTCACCCCTCCACTTT
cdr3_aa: CASSQGAEARVSPLHF

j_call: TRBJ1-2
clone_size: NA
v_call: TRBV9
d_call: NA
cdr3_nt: TGTGCCAGCAGCGCCCTCCCCGGGGTCTATGGCTACACCTTC
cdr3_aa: CASSALPGVYGYTF

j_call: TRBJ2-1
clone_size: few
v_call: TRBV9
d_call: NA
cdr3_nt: TGTGCCAGCAGCGTAGCGGGAGTTGCCTACAATGAGCAGTTCTTC
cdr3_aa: CASSVAGVAYNEQFF

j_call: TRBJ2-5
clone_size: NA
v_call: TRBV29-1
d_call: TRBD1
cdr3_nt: TGCAGCGTTGGGGACAGGTTGGAGACCCAGTACTTC
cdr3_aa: CSVGDRLETQYF

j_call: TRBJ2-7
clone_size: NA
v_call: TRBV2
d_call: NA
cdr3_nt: TGTGCCAGCAGTGAAGGCCCCGATGGCTACGAGCAGTACTTC
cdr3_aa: CASSEGPDGYEQYF